The rows below give T cell receptor beta chains drawn from one sample of a study of shared clonotypes between healthy human individuals. Produced via immunoSEQ multiplex PCR; TCRdb's table is partial and in-frame only. The sample shows a few hundred thousand clones, roughly 95% of them seen only once. The sample was naive CD8+ T cells sorted from blood. These receptor sequences come from a woman in her 30s in good health. CDR3s include the opening cysteine and the closing phenylalanine or tryptophan. A D gene is named only where the DNA matches it firmly. Size values are once, few and many counts, or a class for expanded clones, and some rows have none.

v_call	j_call	clone_size	d_call	cdr3_aa	cdr3_nt
TRBV5-6	TRBJ2-7	once	TRBD1	CASSSDWTGMGEQYF	TGTGCCAGCAGCTCCGATTGGACAGGGATGGGCGAGCAGTACTTC
TRBV25-1	TRBJ2-7	.	.	CASSGASYEQYF	TGTGCCAGCAGTGGGGCCTCCTACGAGCAGTACTTC
TRBV14	TRBJ1-4	.	.	CASSPVSTPDRCNEKLFF	TGTGCCAGCAGCCCTGTAAGTACCCCGGACAGATGTAATGAAAAACTGTTTTTT
TRBV28	TRBJ1-5	.	.	CASSLRDNQPQHF	TGTGCCAGCAGTTTAAGGGATAATCAGCCCCAGCATTTT
TRBV28	TRBJ1-4	.	TRBD1	CASKTGDDEKLFF	TGTGCCAGCAAGACAGGGGACGATGAAAAACTGTTTTTT
TRBV7-9	TRBJ2-4	.	TRBD2	CASSLLAGVWGNIQYF	TGTGCCAGCAGCTTATTGGCGGGAGTATGGGGAAACATTCAGTACTTC
TRBV19	TRBJ2-7	.	.	CASSLGIGYEQYF	TGTGCCAGTAGCCTCGGCATTGGCTACGAGCAGTACTTC
TRBV7-6	TRBJ2-3	.	TRBD1	CASSWTGKNTDTQYF	TGTGCCAGCAGCTGGACAGGGAAAAACACAGATACGCAGTATTTT
TRBV6-1	TRBJ2-7	.	.	CASSPTHTYEQYF	TGTGCCAGCAGCCCGACTCATACCTACGAGCAGTACTTC
TRBV7-9	TRBJ1-4	.	.	CASSTQVVGANEKLFF	TGTGCCAGCAGCACCCAAGTGGTGGGAGCTAATGAAAAACTGTTTTTT
TRBV11-2	TRBJ2-3	.	TRBD2	CASSFGGRGTDTQYF	TGTGCCAGCAGCTTTGGCGGGAGAGGCACAGATACGCAGTATTTT
TRBV5-1	TRBJ1-1	few	.	CASRPSGENTEAFF	TGCGCCAGCAGACCGAGCGGGGAGAACACTGAAGCTTTCTTT
TRBV7-9	TRBJ2-7	.	.	CASSVSSYEQYF	TGTGCCAGCAGCGTCAGCTCCTACGAGCAGTACTTC
TRBV2	TRBJ2-7	once	.	CASSVGTLYEQYF	TGTGCCAGCAGTGTGGGGACCCTCTACGAGCAGTACTTC
TRBV27	TRBJ1-5	.	.	CASSLRQQNQPQHF	TGTGCCAGCAGTTTAAGGCAGCAGAATCAGCCCCAGCATTTT
TRBV4-1	TRBJ1-4	few	.	CASSSTVTNEKLFF	TGCGCCAGCAGTAGTACAGTGACTAATGAAAAACTGTTTTTT
TRBV4-2	TRBJ2-1	.	TRBD2	CASSPWTSGNEQFF	TGTGCCAGCAGCCCCTGGACTAGCGGGAATGAGCAGTTCTTC
TRBV18	TRBJ2-3	.	TRBD1	CASSPLGQGADTQYF	TGTGCCAGCTCACCATTAGGACAGGGGGCGGATACGCAGTATTTT
TRBV11-2	TRBJ2-3	.	TRBD2	CASSLGVWTSGIPDTQYF	TGTGCCAGCAGCTTAGGAGTGTGGACTAGCGGGATCCCAGATACGCAGTATTTT
TRBV28	TRBJ2-2	.	TRBD2	CAVGGTPNTGELFF	TGTGCCGTGGGGGGGACCCCGAACACCGGGGAGCTGTTTTTT
TRBV5-6	TRBJ1-2	.	.	CASSLMGSKGYTF	TGTGCCAGCAGCTTGATGGGGAGTAAGGGCTACACCTTC
TRBV27	TRBJ1-1	.	.	CASSLLGANTEAFF	TGTGCCAGCAGTTTACTGGGAGCGAACACTGAAGCTTTCTTT
TRBV7-9	TRBJ2-3	.	TRBD2	CASSLNSGRAGGTDTQYF	TGTGCCAGCAGCTTAAACAGCGGGAGGGCCGGGGGCACAGATACGCAGTATTTT
TRBV7-2	TRBJ1-1	.	.	CASSPRRFTEAFF	TGTGCCAGCAGCCCGAGGCGCTTCACTGAAGCTTTCTTT
TRBV28	TRBJ2-7	.	.	CASSLPAGRAYEQYF	TGTGCCAGCAGCCTACCTGCCGGCAGGGCGTACGAGCAGTACTTC
TRBV7-9	TRBJ1-2	.	.	CASSSTYYGYTF	TGTGCCAGCAGCTCCACCTACTATGGCTACACCTTC
TRBV6-1	TRBJ2-3	.	TRBD1	CASSVGTGAPDTQYF	TGTGCCAGCAGTGTAGGGACAGGGGCCCCAGATACGCAGTATTTT
TRBV11-1	TRBJ2-1	.	.	CASSFGPPGGNEQFF	TGTGCCAGCAGCTTTGGCCCACCCGGGGGCAATGAGCAGTTCTTC
TRBV25-1	TRBJ1-2	.	TRBD1	CASSGDSLNYGYTF	TGTGCCAGCAGTGGGGACAGCCTAAACTATGGCTACACCTTC
TRBV7-9	TRBJ2-7	.	TRBD2	CASSSGLAEPYEQYF	TGTGCCAGCAGCTCCGGCCTAGCGGAACCTTACGAGCAGTACTTC
TRBV4-1	TRBJ2-1	.	.	CASSLEYGSSYNEQFF	TGCGCCAGCAGCCTTGAGTATGGGAGCTCCTACAATGAGCAGTTCTTC
TRBV27	TRBJ2-1	.	.	CASSLSTGTAKIEGFF	TGTGCCAGCAGTTTATCTACCGGGACTGCCAAAATTGAGGGGTTCTTC
TRBV6-1	TRBJ1-5	once	.	CASSEELGEVQPQHF	TGTGCCAGCAGTGAAGAGTTGGGGGAAGTTCAGCCCCAGCATTTT
TRBV28	TRBJ2-2	.	.	CASSFIDRNTGELFF	TGTGCCAGCAGTTTCATCGACAGAAACACCGGGGAGCTGTTTTTT
TRBV5-6	TRBJ1-1	.	.	CASSLGSGTEAFF	TGTGCCAGCAGCTTGGGTTCGGGCACTGAAGCTTTCTTT
TRBV19	TRBJ2-1	.	.	CASSTPGSHNEQFF	TGTGCCAGTAGTACCCCCGGGTCCCACAATGAGCAGTTCTTC
TRBV19	TRBJ1-5	.	TRBD1	CASRQGLSQPQHF	TGTGCCAGCAGACAGGGTTTAAGTCAGCCCCAGCATTTT
TRBV9	TRBJ2-7	.	TRBD1	CASSVTRDSPYEQYF	TGTGCCAGCAGCGTCACTCGGGACAGTCCCTACGAGCAGTACTTC
TRBV2	TRBJ2-7	.	TRBD1	CASSLPTGMTYEQYF	TGTGCCAGCAGTCTACCGACAGGGATGACCTACGAGCAGTACTTC
TRBV28	TRBJ2-1	.	TRBD1	CASSRFWTGTSGGSYNEQFF	TGTGCCAGCAGTCGTTTTTGGACGGGCACTTCAGGGGGCTCCTACAATGAGCAGTTCTTC
TRBV13	TRBJ2-2	.	TRBD2	CASSSGLAGAHGELFF	TGTGCCAGCAGCTCAGGACTAGCGGGAGCCCACGGGGAGCTGTTTTTT
TRBV10-1	TRBJ1-5	few	.	CASSVSLPGGNQPQHF	TGCGCCAGCAGTGTTTCCCTCCCCGGGGGCAATCAGCCCCAGCATTTT
TRBV19	TRBJ2-1	.	.	CASSIPRPDEQFF	TGTGCCAGTAGTATCCCCCGTCCAGATGAGCAGTTCTTC
TRBV7-9	TRBJ2-1	.	TRBD1	CAGGAGTGPYNEQFF	TGTGCCGGAGGGGCTGGGACAGGACCGTACAATGAGCAGTTCTTC
TRBV27	TRBJ1-5	.	.	CASSEGQYSNQPQHF	TGTGCCAGCAGTGAAGGACAGTATAGCAATCAGCCCCAGCATTTT
TRBV20-1	TRBJ2-5	.	.	CSARLITTQYF	TGCAGTGCTAGATTAATTACGACCCAGTACTTC
TRBV4-2	TRBJ1-4	.	TRBD1	CASSQEDRGGSYEKLFF	TGTGCCAGCAGCCAAGAGGACAGGGGTGGAAGTTATGAAAAACTGTTTTTT
TRBV9	TRBJ2-1	once	.	CASSVPGLSYLGEQFF	TGTGCCAGCAGCGTCCCGGGACTCTCCTATCTTGGTGAGCAGTTCTTC
TRBV11-2	TRBJ2-1	.	TRBD2	CASSLGPGLASNEQFF	TGTGCCAGCAGCTTGGGACCGGGACTAGCATCCAATGAGCAGTTCTTC
TRBV2	TRBJ2-1	.	TRBD1	CASSDPGTGEDLFRNEQFF	TGTGCCAGCAGCGATCCCGGGACAGGGGAAGACTTGTTTAGAAATGAGCAGTTCTTC
TRBV5-1	TRBJ2-5	.	.	CASSLDQETQYF	TGCGCCAGCAGCTTGGACCAAGAGACCCAGTACTTC
TRBV5-6	TRBJ1-1	once	.	CASNPERKANTEAFF	TGTGCCAGCAACCCCGAGAGGAAGGCGAACACTGAAGCTTTCTTT
TRBV27	TRBJ2-1	once	TRBD1	CASSPGQTLNEQFF	TGTGCCAGCAGTCCGGGACAGACCCTCAATGAGCAGTTCTTC
TRBV4-1	TRBJ2-7	.	.	CASSQTGTPSYEQYF	TGCGCCAGCAGCCAGACCGGGACACCCTCCTACGAGCAGTACTTC
TRBV7-9	TRBJ1-2	few	.	CASSLATDGYTF	TGTGCCAGCAGCTTAGCTACTGATGGCTACACCTTC
TRBV9	TRBJ1-6	.	.	CASSVAGQLDNSPLHF	TGTGCCAGCAGCGTAGCTGGACAGCTTGATAATTCACCCCTCCACTTT
TRBV7-9	TRBJ2-7	.	.	CASSLPKPYEQYF	TGTGCCAGCAGCTTGCCTAAGCCCTACGAGCAGTACTTC